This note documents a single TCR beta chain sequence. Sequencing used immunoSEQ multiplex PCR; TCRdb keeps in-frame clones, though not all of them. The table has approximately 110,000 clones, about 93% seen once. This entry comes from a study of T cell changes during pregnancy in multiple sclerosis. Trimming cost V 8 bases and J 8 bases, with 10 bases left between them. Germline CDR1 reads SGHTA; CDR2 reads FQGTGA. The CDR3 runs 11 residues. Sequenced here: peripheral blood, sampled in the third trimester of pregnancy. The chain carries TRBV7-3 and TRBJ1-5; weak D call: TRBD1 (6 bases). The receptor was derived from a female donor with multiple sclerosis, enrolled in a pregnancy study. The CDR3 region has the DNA TGTGCCAGCCGGAAGGGGGAGCCCCAGCATTTT. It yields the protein CASRKGEPQHF.